What follows are 8 T cell receptor beta chains derived from one specimen sequenced in a study of blood T cell repertoires in COVID-19 (dated by TCRdb to about 2020). Library preparation used the immunoSEQ multiplex PCR assay. In its TCRdb copy, this immuneACCESS table keeps in-frame sequences only and misses some clones. Where compared with another copy, unresolved V genes explain less than half of these, and the others have no known cause. The sample yields hundreds of thousands of clones; 88% were counted once. Roughly 8.5% of the sample is taken by the ten largest. Input material: PBMCs or T cells enriched from blood (not recorded which). Every receptor here comes from a woman aged 60-75 years who had recovered from COVID-19.

The chain combines TRBV11-2 with TRBJ1-3; perhaps TRBD1 as D (5 bases). The V gene's germline CDR1 is SGHAT and CDR2 FQNNGV. CDR3 length: 15 amino acids. The V end lost 1 base, the J end lost 2 bases, and 9 bases lay between the germline ends. The CDR3 coding sequence is TGTGCCAGCAGCTTAGCAGGGTCCCCTGGAAACACCATATATTTT. Translated, it gives CASSLAGSPGNTIYF.

This chain links TRBV6-1 with TRBJ2-7, with no clear D. This CDR3 has 13 amino acids. The V end lost 2 bases, the J end lost 3 bases, and 8 bases lay between the germline ends. Germline CDR1 and CDR2: MNHNS and SASEGT. The CDR3 DNA reads as TGTGCCAGCAGTGAAAGACTGATCTACGAGCAGTACTTC. Translating gives CASSERLIYEQYF.

V and J are TRBV28 and TRBJ1-4; TRBD1 agrees at 8 bases. CDR1 MDHEN and CDR2 SYDVKM come from the germline V gene. Trimming at V came to 6 bases and at J to 6 bases, leaving 9 bases not matched to a gene. The CDR3 length is 15 residues. Written as DNA, the CDR3 is TGTGCCAGCAGCTTCCTTGGACAGGGACATGAAAAACTGTTTTTT. The encoded protein is CASSFLGQGHEKLFF. The full variable domain, rest sourced from reference TRBV28 and TRBJ1-4, is DVKVTQSSRYLVKRTGEKVFLECVQDMDHENMFWYRQDPGLGLRLIYFSYDVKMKEKGDIPEGYSVSREKKERFSLILESASTNQTSMYLCASSFLGQGHEKLFFGSGTQLSVL.

The V gene is TRBV7-8, the J gene TRBJ2-7; TRBD1 is a possible D gene (6 bases). Germline CDR1 is SGHVS and CDR2 is FQNEAQ. V dropped 5 bases and J dropped 1 base, with 9 bases sitting between them. The CDR3 runs 13 residues. DNA for the CDR3: TGTGCCAGCAGCCCAGGGGTTTCCTACGAGCAGTACTTC. Its translation is CASSPGVSYEQYF. The whole variable domain, filled in from reference TRBV7-8 and TRBJ2-7, reads GAGVSQSPRYKVAKRGQDVALRCDPISGHVSLFWYQQALGQGPEFLTYFQNEAQLDKSGLPSDRFFAERPEGSVSTLKIQRTQQEDSAVYLCASSPGVSYEQYFGPGTRLTVT.

The DNA of the CDR3 is TGCAGCGCGCGGGGGAACACTGAAGCTTTCTTT. Translation: CSARGNTEAFF. The chain links TRBV29-1 to TRBJ1-1, with D hard to call. The CDR3 extends over 11 amino acids. Between the trimmed V and J ends, which lost 7 bases and 1 base, there was a span of 7 bases. CDR1 and CDR2 from the germline V gene are SQVTM and ANQGSEA.

This chain uses TRBV14 with TRBJ1-2, with TRBD1 matching over 7 bases. The germline gives CDR1 SGHDN, CDR2 FVKESK. The CDR3 consists of 14 residues. The ends lost 1 base at V and 4 bases at J; junction bases unmatched: 3. The CDR3 DNA reads as TGTGCCAGCAGCCAAGGGACAGGAATCTATGGCTACACCTTC. Protein: CASSQGTGIYGYTF. Variable domain in full (rest from reference TRBV14 and TRBJ1-2): EAGVTQFPSHSVIEKGQTVTLRCDPISGHDNLYWYRRVMGKEIKFLLHFVKESKQDESGMPNNRFLAERTGGTYSTLKVQPAELEDSGVYFCASSQGTGIYGYTFGSGTRLTVV.

This clone was seen a single time. The genes are TRBV3-1 (or the pseudogene TRBV3-2) and TRBJ1-6, with 10 bases matching TRBD1. There are 14 residues in the CDR3. V lost 4 bases, J lost 10 bases, and 4 bases stayed unmatched. Germline values: CDR1 LGHDT, CDR2 YNNKEL (reference sequence). CDR3 in DNA: TGTGCCAGCAGCCGAGCGGACAGGGGGTCACCCCTCCACTTT. Residues: CASSRADRGSPLHF.

V gene TRBV6-8 combines with J gene TRBJ1-1; TRBD1 might be the D (6 bases). V was pared by 6 bases and J by 1 base, with 12 bases between. The CDR3 totals 14 residues. CDR1 and CDR2 from the germline V gene are MNHGY and SAAAGT. The CDR3 sequence: CASSVGQSNTEAFF. As DNA, the CDR3 is TGTGCCAGCAGCGTTGGACAGTCGAACACTGAAGCTTTCTTT.